This TCR beta chain was retrieved from a study of OX40 agonist ivuxolimab in advanced cancers. About the research overall: Allowance was made for prior anti-PD-1, anti-PD-L1 or anti-CTLA-4 therapy, and approximately 40% had some. Partial responses, seen in three patients, involved one hepatocellular carcinoma and two cutaneous melanomas.

Profiled with immunoSEQ multiplex PCR; TCRdb holds only in-frame clones, not every one. The repertoire includes some 50,000 clones, more than 85% of them detected once, and roughly 4.9% sits in the top ten. Trimming took 1 base from V and 7 from J, leaving 12 bases between them. This CDR3 has 13 residues. Germline V lookup: CDR1 SGHNT, CDR2 YYREEE (reference sequence). The sequences come from CD4+ or CD8+ T cells sorted from blood, collected in a trial of the OX40 agonist ivuxolimab. This receptor was taken from an adult with an advanced solid tumor such as melanoma, head and neck, liver or kidney cancer. This chain uses TRBV5-4 with TRBJ2-7, with D perhaps given as TRBD1 or TRBD2 (5 bases each). CDR3 DNA: TGTGCCAGCAGCTTGCCGGGACCTAATGAGCAGTACTTC. Its translation: CASSLPGPNEQYF.